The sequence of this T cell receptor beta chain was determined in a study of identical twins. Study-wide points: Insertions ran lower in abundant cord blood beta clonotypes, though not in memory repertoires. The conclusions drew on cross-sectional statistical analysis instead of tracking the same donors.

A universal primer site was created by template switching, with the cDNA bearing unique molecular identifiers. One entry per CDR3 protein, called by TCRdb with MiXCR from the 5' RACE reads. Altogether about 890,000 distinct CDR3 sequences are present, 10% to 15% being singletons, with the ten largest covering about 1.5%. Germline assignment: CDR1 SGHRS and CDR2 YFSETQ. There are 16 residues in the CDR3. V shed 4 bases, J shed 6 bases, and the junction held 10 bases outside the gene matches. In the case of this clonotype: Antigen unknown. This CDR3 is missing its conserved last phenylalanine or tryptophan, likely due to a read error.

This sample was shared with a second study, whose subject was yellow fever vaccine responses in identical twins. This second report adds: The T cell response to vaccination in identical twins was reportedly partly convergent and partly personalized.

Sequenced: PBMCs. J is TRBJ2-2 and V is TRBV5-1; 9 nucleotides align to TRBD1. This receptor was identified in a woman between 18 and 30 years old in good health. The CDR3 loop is CASSGDRAKRSGELFS. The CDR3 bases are TGCGCCAGCAGCGGGGACAGGGCGAAAAGGTCCGGGGAGCTGTTTTCT.